The text below deals with one T cell receptor beta chain. Per the original methods: Counts of nucleated cells, estimated from reference gene primer amplification, were obtained. This table comes from immunoSEQ multiplex PCR, and its TCRdb copy is limited to in-frame clones, with some not included. Clone size and V and J calls were adopted from that table, with D and trimming inferred from the DNA. The repertoire includes just over 70,000 clones, 90% to 95% of them detected once, and 8.5% sits in the top ten. This entry belongs to a study of blood T cell repertoires in COVID-19. Study background: Samples of COVID-19 (acute and convalescent) were obtained from the United States, Italy and Spain. T cells, B-cell-depleted T cells, or PBMCs supplied cDNA or gDNA.

In germline, CDR1 is LGHDT, CDR2 YNNKEL (reference sequence). The CDR3 has 17 residues. With 4 bases removed from V and 3 bases from J, the gap between germline ends came to 21 bases. Material: peripheral blood. The receptor was derived from a human donor in a cohort sampled during active COVID-19. The gene calls are TRBV3-1 (or the pseudogene TRBV3-2) and TRBJ1-2, with D perhaps matching TRBD1 (6 bases). The CDR3 loop reads CASSLTGGAHPYYGYTF. The CDR3 bases are TGTGCCAGCAGCCTAACGGGGGGGGCGCACCCTTACTATGGCTACACCTTC.